The entry that follows covers one T cell receptor (beta chain) sequence. Participants were aged about 18 to 100 years from around 25 US areas. Cohort 3 recovery required two negative PCRs, clearance, or symptom resolution. Method: immunoSEQ multiplex PCR; TCRdb's copy keeps in-frame clones and lacks some. Here the sample spans hundreds of thousands of clones, 70% to 90% being singletons. The V end was cut by 5 bases, the J end by 1 base, with 18 bases between. This CDR3 spans 17 amino acids. The V gene's germline CDR1 is MNHEY and CDR2 SMNVEV (reference sequence). The sample comes from a study of blood T cell repertoires in COVID-19. About the study: The United States, Italy and Spain supplied acute and convalescent COVID-19 samples. T cells, B-cell-depleted T cells, or PBMCs supplied cDNA or gDNA.

The sequence came from a woman in her thirties or forties who had recovered from COVID-19. Sequences were obtained from PBMCs or T cells enriched from blood (not recorded which). J is TRBJ1-5 and V is TRBV27, with D unresolved. The CDR3 coding sequence is TGTGCCAGCAGTCCTCTTCCCCTCACCGGGAGCAATCAGCCCCAGCATTTT. It is translated as CASSPLPLTGSNQPQHF.